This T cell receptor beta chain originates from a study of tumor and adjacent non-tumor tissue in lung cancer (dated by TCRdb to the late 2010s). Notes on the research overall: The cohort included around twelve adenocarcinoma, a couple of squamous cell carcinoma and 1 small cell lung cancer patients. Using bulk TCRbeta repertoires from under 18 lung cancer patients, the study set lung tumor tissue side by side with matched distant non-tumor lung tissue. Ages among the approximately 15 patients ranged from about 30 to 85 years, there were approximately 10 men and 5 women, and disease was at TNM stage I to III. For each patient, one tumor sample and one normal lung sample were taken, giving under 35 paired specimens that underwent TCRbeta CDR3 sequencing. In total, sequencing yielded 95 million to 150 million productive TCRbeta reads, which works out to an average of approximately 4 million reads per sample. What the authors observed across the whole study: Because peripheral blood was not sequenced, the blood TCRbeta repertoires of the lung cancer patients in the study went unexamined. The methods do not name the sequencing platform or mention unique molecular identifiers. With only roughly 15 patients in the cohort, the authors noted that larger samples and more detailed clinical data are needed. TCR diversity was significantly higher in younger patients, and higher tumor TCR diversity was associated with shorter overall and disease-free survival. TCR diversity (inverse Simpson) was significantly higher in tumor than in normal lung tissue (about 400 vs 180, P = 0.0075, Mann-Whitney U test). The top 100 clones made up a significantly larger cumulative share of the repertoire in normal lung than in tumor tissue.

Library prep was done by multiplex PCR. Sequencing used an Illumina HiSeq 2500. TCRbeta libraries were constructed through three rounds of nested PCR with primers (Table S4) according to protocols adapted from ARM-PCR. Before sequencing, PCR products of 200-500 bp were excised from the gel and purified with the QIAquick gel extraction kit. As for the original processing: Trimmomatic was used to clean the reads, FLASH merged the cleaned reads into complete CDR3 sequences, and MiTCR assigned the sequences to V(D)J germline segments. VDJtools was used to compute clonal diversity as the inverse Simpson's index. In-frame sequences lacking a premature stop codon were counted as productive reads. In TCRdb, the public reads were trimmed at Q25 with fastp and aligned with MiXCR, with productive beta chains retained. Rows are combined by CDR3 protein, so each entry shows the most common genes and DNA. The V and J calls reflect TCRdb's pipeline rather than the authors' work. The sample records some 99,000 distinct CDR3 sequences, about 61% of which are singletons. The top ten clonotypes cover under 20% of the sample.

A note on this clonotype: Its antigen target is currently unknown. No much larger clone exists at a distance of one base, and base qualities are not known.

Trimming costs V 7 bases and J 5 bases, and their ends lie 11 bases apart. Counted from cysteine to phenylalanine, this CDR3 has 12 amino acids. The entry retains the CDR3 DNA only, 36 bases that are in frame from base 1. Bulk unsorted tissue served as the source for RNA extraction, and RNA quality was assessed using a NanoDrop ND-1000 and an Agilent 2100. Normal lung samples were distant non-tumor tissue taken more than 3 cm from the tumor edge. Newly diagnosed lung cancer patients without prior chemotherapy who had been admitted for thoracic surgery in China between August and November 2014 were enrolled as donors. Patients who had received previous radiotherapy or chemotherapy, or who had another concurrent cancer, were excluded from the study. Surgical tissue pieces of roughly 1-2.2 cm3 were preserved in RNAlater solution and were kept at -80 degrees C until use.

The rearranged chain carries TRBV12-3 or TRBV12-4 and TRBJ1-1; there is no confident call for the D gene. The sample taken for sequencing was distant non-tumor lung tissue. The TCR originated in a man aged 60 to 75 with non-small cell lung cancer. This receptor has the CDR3 CASNRWTTEAFF. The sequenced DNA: TGTGCCAGCAATCGTTGGACGACTGAAGCTTTCTTT.